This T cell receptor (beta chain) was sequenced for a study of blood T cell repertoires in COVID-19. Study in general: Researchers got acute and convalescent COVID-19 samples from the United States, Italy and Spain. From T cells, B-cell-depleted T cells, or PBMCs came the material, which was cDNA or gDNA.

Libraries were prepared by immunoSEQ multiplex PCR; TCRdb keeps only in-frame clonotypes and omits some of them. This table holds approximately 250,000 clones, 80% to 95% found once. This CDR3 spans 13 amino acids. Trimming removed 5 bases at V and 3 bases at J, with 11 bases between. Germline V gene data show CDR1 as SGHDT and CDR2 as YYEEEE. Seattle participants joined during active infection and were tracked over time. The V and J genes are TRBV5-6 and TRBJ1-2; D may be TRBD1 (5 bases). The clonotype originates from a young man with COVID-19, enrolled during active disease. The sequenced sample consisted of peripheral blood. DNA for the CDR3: TGTGCCAGCAGGGGGGAGGCCTACTATGGCTACACCTTC. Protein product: CASRGEAYYGYTF.